This T cell receptor (beta chain) was sequenced for a study of CXCR3-negative and CXCR3-positive naive CD8 T cells. Notes on the study in general: CXCR3-positive naive cells carried more hydrophobic TRB CDR3s than CXCR3-negative ones. Naive CXCR3-positive and CXCR3-negative cells shared TRBV-TRBJ usage; memory cells diverged.

UMI labels and 5' RACE were used to prepare the TRB cDNA libraries. After re-calling the 5' RACE reads, TCRdb lists one entry per CDR3 protein, DNA absent. This sample contains 100,000 or so distinct CDR3 sequences. The CDR3 covers 14 residues. The V gene's germline CDR1 is SGHAT and CDR2 FQDESV (reference sequence). A word on this clonotype: Its target is not known.

Subsets of CD8+ T cells were each sorted in triplicate at hundreds of thousands of cells apiece. The sample consisted of naive CXCR3+ CD8+ T cells from blood. Subset indicated: CD45RO-CCR7+CD27+CD95- naive CD8+ T cells expressing CXCR3 (TNR3+). This receptor was obtained from a human donor in good health. Some clones in this sample may be carry-over from other donors' samples. The rearrangement links TRBV11-1 to TRBJ2-2; TCRdb calls TRBD1, which cannot be checked without DNA. Here the CDR3 reads CASSTTGHTGELFF.